The 18 T cell receptor beta chains listed next were all sequenced from one sample in a study of memory B cells and T cells in multiple sclerosis. Measured with immunoSEQ multiplex PCR; TCRdb has only the in-frame clones, and not every one. There are over 6,500 clones in the sample; roughly three fifths occur only once, and approximately 30% lies in the top ten. Specimen: memory (CD45RO+) CD8+ T cells from blood. The receptors come from a human donor with multiple sclerosis.

This clone was seen more than once but under ten times. The V gene is TRBV9, the J gene TRBJ1-1, with 9 bases matching TRBD1. This CDR3 spans 17 amino acids. V shed 4 bases, J shed 5 bases, and the junction held 15 bases outside the gene matches. Germline CDR1 SGDLS, CDR2 YYNGEE. CDR3 DNA sequence: TGTGCCAGCAGCTCAGGGGGGGGGACAGGGACCTGGACTGAAGCTTTCTTT. This encodes CASSSGGGTGTWTEAFF.

The chain joins TRBV6-5 to TRBJ1-2, with 8 bases that match TRBD1. The germline V gene has CDR1 MNHEY and CDR2 SVGAGI. The ends lost 7 bases at V and 7 bases at J; junction bases unmatched: 8. CDR3 length equals 13 residues. The CDR3 bases are TGTGCCAGCACCTACCTCGGACAGGGTGGCTACACCTTC. Protein sequence: CASTYLGQGGYTF.

This clone is labeled as medium-sized. This chain joins TRBV6-4 and TRBJ2-3, with 11 bases matching TRBD1. CDR1 and CDR2 from the germline V gene are MRHNA and SNTAGT. Trimming at V came to 0 bases and at J to 4 bases, leaving 0 bases not matched to a gene. The CDR3 has 15 amino acids. The CDR3, as DNA: TGTGCCAGCAGTGACTCGGGACAGGGGGCAGATACGCAGTATTTT. Translation: CASSDSGQGADTQYF.

The genes are TRBV6-5 and TRBJ1-6; 8 bases agree with TRBD1. This CDR3 is built from 16 residues. The ends lost 4 bases at V and 7 bases at J; junction bases unmatched: 9. Per germline, CDR1 MNHEY and CDR2 SVGAGI. The CDR3 protein is CASSWTGTRGNSPLHF. The DNA for the CDR3 is TGTGCCAGCAGTTGGACAGGGACCCGCGGCAATTCACCCCTCCACTTT.

The gene calls are TRBV9 and TRBJ2-1; 8 bases agree with TRBD2. Germline trimming cut 0 bases from V and 7 bases from J; bases unmatched to any gene: 9. There are 16 residues in the CDR3. Germline V gene sequence: CDR1 SGDLS, CDR2 YYNGEE. CDR3 in amino acids: CASSVGSGRAGNEQFF. The DNA of the CDR3 is TGTGCCAGCAGCGTAGGGTCCGGGAGGGCAGGGAATGAGCAGTTCTTC. Looking up the rest from reference TRBV9 and TRBJ2-1 gives the full variable domain: DSGVTQTPKHLITATGQRVTLRCSPRSGDLSVYWYQQSLDQGLQFLIQYYNGEERAKGNILERFSAQQFPDLHSELNLSSLELGDSALYFCASSVGSGRAGNEQFFGPGTRLTVL.

CDR3 sequence: CASSEEGGTGNEQFF. The CDR3 bases are TGTGCCAGCAGTGAAGAGGGGGGGACAGGCAATGAGCAGTTCTTC. The V and J genes are TRBV6-1 and TRBJ2-1; maybe TRBD1 (8 bases). The V gene's germline CDR1 is MNHNS and CDR2 SASEGT. The CDR3 contains 15 residues. Trimming pared 1 base from V and 6 bases from J, leaving 13 bases between.

This rearrangement joins TRBV28 to TRBJ2-3, with TRBD1 matching 9 bases. Germline CDR1 is MDHEN and CDR2 is SYDVKM. J gave up 5 bases and V 4 bases, and 10 bases lay outside the gene matches. CDR3 length: 16 amino acids. The CDR3 sequence: CASSYTPGQGIDTQYF. For the CDR3, the DNA is TGTGCCAGCAGTTATACACCGGGACAGGGAATAGATACGCAGTATTTT.

The chain joins TRBV27 to TRBJ2-7; D possibly corresponds to TRBD1 (5 bases). V lost 6 bases and J lost 1, with 10 bases in between. The germline V gene encodes CDR1 MNHEY and CDR2 SMNVEV (reference sequence). This CDR3 contains 13 residues. CDR3 sequence reads: CASSLTASYEQYF. The CDR3 DNA reads as TGTGCCAGCAGCTTGACAGCGTCCTACGAGCAGTACTTC.

This clone was found a few times. The chain has TRBV4-1 and TRBJ2-3; TRBD2 agrees at 8 bases. The CDR3 length is 18 residues. Trimming took 0 bases from V and 4 from J; bases not matched to a gene: 12. Germline V CDR1 and CDR2: MGHRA, YSYEKL. The CDR3: CASSQDSGSGRGADTQYF. The CDR3 DNA reads TGCGCCAGCAGCCAAGATTCGGGATCCGGGCGGGGGGCAGATACGCAGTATTTT.

In DNA, the CDR3 is TGCAGTGGACAGGGCTATGGCTACACCTTC. It codes for CSGQGYGYTF. V gene TRBV20-1 combines with J gene TRBJ1-2; TRBD1 aligns across 7 bases. This CDR3 region has 10 residues. Germline CDR1 reads DFQATT; CDR2 reads SNEGSKA (reference sequence). V lost 7 bases to trimming and J lost 4 bases; unmatched junction nucleotides: 0.

The chain has TRBV10-3 and TRBJ2-2; D might be TRBD1 (5 bases). Deletions cut 8 bases from V and 1 base from J, with 8 bases between. Germline loops: CDR1 ENHRY, CDR2 SYGVKD. The CDR3 totals 13 residues. The DNA of the CDR3 is TGTGCCATCTCCCAGGGGAACACCGGGGAGCTGTTTTTT. This translates into CAISQGNTGELFF.

The V and J genes are TRBV4-2 and TRBJ2-7; weak D call: TRBD1 (5 bases). V shed 1 base and J shed 2 bases, with 12 bases lying between them. Per the germline V gene, CDR1 is LGHNA and CDR2 is YNFKEQ. The CDR3 consists of 15 residues. DNA of the CDR3: TGTGCCAGCAGCCAAGCTAACATGGGGCCCTACGAGCAGTACTTC. Its translation: CASSQANMGPYEQYF.

This clone is medium-sized in the sample. The chain joins TRBV10-1 to TRBJ2-7; 12 bases align to TRBD2. V trimming: 9 bases; J trimming: 2 bases; junction bases outside the gene matches: 14. The CDR3 runs to 17 residues. Looked up from germline, CDR1 is WNHNN and CDR2 is SYGVQD (reference sequence). The CDR3 spells CARPAGTSGSGPYEQYF. CDR3 sequence (DNA): TGCGCCAGACCAGCGGGGACTAGCGGGTCGGGACCCTACGAGCAGTACTTC.

The chain recombines TRBV6-4 with TRBJ2-5; 14 bases match TRBD2. V was clipped by 3 bases and J by 5 bases; unmatched bases: 5. The CDR3 spans 16 residues. Germline V gene data show CDR1 as MRHNA and CDR2 as SNTAGT. The CDR3 protein is CASSEGGLAGVETQYF. The CDR3 DNA reads TGTGCCAGCAGTGAAGGGGGACTAGCGGGAGTGGAGACCCAGTACTTC.

The chain links TRBV7-6 to TRBJ1-6; 8 positions agree with TRBD1. The CDR3 runs 14 residues. Looked up from germline, CDR1 is SGHVS and CDR2 is FNYEAQ. Trimming removed 3 bases from V and 7 bases from J; junction bases left unmatched: 2. CDR3 nucleotide sequence: TGTGCCAGCAGCTTTTCAGGGGGCAATTCACCCCTCCACTTT. Protein sequence: CASSFSGGNSPLHF.

The chain combines TRBV29-1 with TRBJ2-1, with a possible D match to TRBD1 (6 bases). Germline CDR1 reads SQVTM; CDR2 reads ANQGSEA. The V gene lost 6 bases and the J gene lost 2 bases, with 11 bases spanning the gap. The CDR3 is 13 residues long. The CDR3 region has the DNA TGCAGCGTCCGAGGGGGACCCTACAATGAGCAGTTCTTC. Residues: CSVRGGPYNEQFF.

This clone was picked up one time. This rearrangement joins TRBV9 to TRBJ2-1; TRBD2 matches at 7 bases. CDR1 is SGDLS and CDR2 is YYNGEE in the germline V gene. The V gene end was trimmed by 0 bases and the J gene end by 3 bases; junction bases not matched to a gene: 9. The CDR3 totals 17 residues. CDR3 sequence (DNA): TGTGCCAGCAGCGTAGGCATTCGGGGGGTTGACTACAATGAGCAGTTCTTC. Translation: CASSVGIRGVDYNEQFF.

The chain links TRBV5-1 to TRBJ2-3, with 7 bases identical to TRBD1. This CDR3 contains 11 residues. Germline values: CDR1 SGHRS, CDR2 YFSETQ. V lost 5 bases and J lost 13; bases outside the gene matches: 7. This CDR3 reads CASSFGTEEYF. The CDR3 DNA is TGCGCCAGCAGTTTCGGGACAGAGGAGTATTTT.